This T cell receptor beta chain was captured in a study of glioma-infiltrating T cells after dendritic cell vaccination. Study information: Patients received three intradermal dendritic cell vaccine injections at biweekly intervals.

TCRB CDR3 was amplified from 2 ug genomic DNA or less. Sequencing was performed with immunoSEQ multiplex PCR; in TCRdb, only in-frame clones are kept and a portion is missing. The sample holds roughly 100,000 clones; around 90% are singletons and the top ten take approximately 2.7%. The CDR3 length is 14 residues. Germline V gene lookup returns CDR1 SGHRS and CDR2 YFSETQ. Trimming shortened V by 3 bases and J by 1 base, and 11 bases separated the two germline ends. Time point: after dendritic cell vaccination, including at tumor progression/relapse. All glioblastoma patients lacked an isocitrate dehydrogenase mutation.

The V gene is TRBV5-1, the J gene TRBJ2-7, with D possibly matching TRBD2 (5 bases). The sequenced sample was blood, obtained after dendritic cell vaccination. The receptor's source is a human donor with glioblastoma. CDR3: CASSSAEPSYEQYF. The CDR3 coding sequence is TGCGCCAGCAGCTCAGCGGAACCATCCTACGAGCAGTACTTC. The variable domain in full, with the rest retrieved from reference TRBV5-1 and TRBJ2-7, is KAGVTQTPRYLIKTRGQQVTLSCSPISGHRSVSWYQQTPGQGLQFLFEYFSETQRNKGNFPGRFSGRQFSNSRSEMNVSTLELGDSALYLCASSSAEPSYEQYFGPGTRLTVT.